This T cell receptor beta chain is from a study of blood T cell repertoires in COVID-19. Study as a whole: Whether acute or convalescent, the COVID-19 samples came from the United States, Italy and Spain.

Original handling: Estimated nucleated cell counts came from reference gene primer amplification. Clones were read by immunoSEQ multiplex PCR, and TCRdb kept only the in-frame ones, dropping some. The V and J calls and clone size were taken over from that table, and D and trimming were inferred from the DNA. Of 300,000 to 450,000 clones in the sample, approximately 90% were seen once. One Seattle source followed patients from active infection through their disease course. The CDR3 runs 14 residues. CDR1 MDHEN and CDR2 SYDVKM come from the germline V gene. V lost 6 bases and J 0 bases, leaving 11 bases between the germline ends.

Specimen: peripheral blood. The receptor comes from a woman aged 60-75 years with COVID-19, enrolled during active disease. The rearrangement joins TRBV28 to TRBJ1-1, with D possibly TRBD1 on 6 matching bases. DNA for the CDR3: TGTGCCAGCAGGATGGGACAACTGAACACTGAAGCTTTCTTT. Translating it yields CASRMGQLNTEAFF.